This T cell receptor (beta chain) was sequenced during a study of metastatic and nonmetastatic thyroid tumors. On the study more broadly: Comparative analysis of repertoires was undertaken across blood and tumor or nodule tissue obtained from malignant and benign thyroid patients. Study observations and caveats: Across blood and tumor, TCR beta diversity in malignant thyroid tumors was reportedly significantly higher than in benign nodules.

The table lists this clone with many counts. Its target is unknown. Prior to thyroid surgery, none of the patients had received any treatment. Original methodology: Across clinicopathological groups, CDR3 differences served as the basis for building a distant-metastasis classifier for papillary thyroid cancer. Using MiXCR, TCRdb reanalyzed the PCR reads. In this record, the V and J calls reflect TCRdb's handling and not the investigators' own analysis. The profile shows 30,000 to 35,000 clones, 20% to 25% of them singletons. Germline V gene data show CDR1 as GTSNPN and CDR2 as SVGIG (reference sequence). Trimming shortened V by 3 bases and J by 10 bases, and 16 bases separated the two germline ends. CDR3 length equals 14 residues.

The rearrangement uses TRBV30 and TRBJ1-6; D possibly corresponds to TRBD1 (5 bases). Sequencing used tumor tissue. The sequence was collected from a male donor with papillary thyroid cancer or a benign thyroid nodule (not recorded which). Some clones in this sample may be carry-over from other donors' samples. Here the CDR3 reads CAWRTGGGYSPLHF. The CDR3, as DNA: TGTGCCTGGAGGACGGGTGGGGGATACTCACCCCTCCACTTT.